This T cell receptor beta chain originates from a study of blood T cells in healthy people across ages (dated by TCRdb to about 2015). With respect to the entire study: In model experiments, template switching captured roughly one uniquely barcoded TCR beta cDNA molecule for every two T cells. To avoid experimental bias, donors of different ages were distributed randomly across sequencing lanes. Using the same blood draw, the study looked at two additional independent replicas of 1 million unique cDNA reads for two donors, one aged 18 to 30 and the other aged 80 or older. The study measured age-related changes in TCR beta repertoire diversity using deep sequencing normalized with unique cDNA molecular identifiers. Four age groups were formed from the donors: young (average roughly 15 years), middle-aged (approximately 40), aged (over 55) and long-lived (around 80).

Study-wide findings and limitations: Because profiling used bulk unsorted PBMCs, naive and antigen-experienced compartments could not be compared conclusively. Because donor CMV infection status was unknown, age-related changes in expanded clonotypes were potentially confounded. The percentage of naive T cells measured by flow cytometry correlated strongly with observed TCR beta diversity. Estimates of total diversity from one million sequenced T cells were regarded as lower bounds and underestimates. Observed TCR beta diversity per million T cells fell roughly linearly with age, and a significant reduction was already apparent by age roughly 40. Compared with the aged group, the long-lived group had more naive CD4+ T cells, fewer expanded clones and increased TCR diversity, suggesting age selection.

To note about this clonotype: It has no known antigen specificity. No much larger clonotype is one base removed from it; base qualities were not supplied.

Systemically healthy Caucasian individuals from Russia, around 38 in total and aged roughly 6 to 90 years, were included as donors. Each donor gave ten milliliters of peripheral blood, collected into EDTA-treated Vacutainer tubes. Ficoll-Paque density-gradient centrifugation was used to isolate PBMCs, with at least 6.5 million obtained per sample. Trizol reagent was used to extract total RNA from PBMCs, with at least 6 micrograms per sample. The percentages of naive CD45RAhigh/CD27high T cells were determined by flow cytometry on a PBMC aliquot from every donor. As encoded in the germline V gene, CDR1 is SQVTM while CDR2 is ANQGSEA. The junction shows trimming of 7 bases on V and 8 bases on J, plus 20 bases between the germline ends. Reading from cysteine to phenylalanine, the CDR3 counts 13 amino acids. Here the CDR3 DNA is all that survives: 39 bases in frame from base 1. The library was built by means of 5' RACE. Sequencing was performed on an Illumina HiSeq 2500. The second PCR ran for roughly 7 to 11 cycles and used a J-beta primer mix along with a sample-barcoded 5' primer. A unique molecular identifier was introduced onto each TCR beta cDNA molecule by a template-switch 5' adaptor carrying 12 random nucleotides. Each sample yielded at least 3 million CDR3-containing paired-end reads. The Mint cDNA synthesis kit, primed by a TRBC-specific oligonucleotide, was used to synthesize first-strand cDNA from all RNA. After uracil-DNA glycosylase treatment, a first 18-cycle PCR used universal primers M1SS and BC2_uni_R on all cDNA. Concerning the study's data processing: Normalization of each sample was performed by random selection of 1 million high-quality reads, each carrying a distinct molecular identifier. Reads sharing molecular identifiers were discarded rather than binned into consensus sequences. MiTCR, set to a Q25 quality threshold and the strictest error-elimination algorithm, was used for CDR3 identification, clonotype clustering and error correction. A nonparametric unseen species model with Euler transformation was used to estimate lower-bound total TCR beta diversity. In-frame beta chains were kept once TCRdb had trimmed the public reads at Q25 with fastp and called clones with MiXCR. Merged by CDR3 protein, the rows form single entries marked with the most common genes and DNA. TCRdb's processing, not the authors', yielded these V and J calls. This sample lists hundreds of thousands of distinct CDR3 sequences; about 61% were detected once. The ten largest account for roughly 24% of the sample.

The receptor was isolated from a man in his forties in good health. The sample consisted of blood. The rearrangement combines TRBV29-1 with TRBJ1-2; perhaps TRBD1 is the D gene, with 5 bases matching. CDR3 region: CSASPGEERGYTF. The sequence in DNA is TGCAGCGCCTCCCCGGGGGAGGAACGGGGCTACACCTTC.